The rows below give T cell receptor delta chains drawn from one sample of a study of Vδ1+ human thymocytes. TCRdb re-processed the multiplex PCR reads via CATT. The repertoire holds roughly 55,000 delta-chain clones, with about a sixth as singletons. Input material: Vdelta1+ gamma-delta thymocytes from the thymus. These receptor sequences come from a boy younger than two who had congenital heart surgery. Each CDR3 is given with its conserved first and last residue. A D gene is named only where the DNA matches it firmly. Size values are once, few and many counts, or a class for expanded clones, and some rows have none.

D	V	length	size	J	DNA	CDR3
TRDD3	TRDV1	18	few	TRDJ1	TGTGCTCTTGGGGAACTAGGGGGGATACGTCCGTACACCGATAAACTCATCTTT	CALGELGGIRPYTDKLIF
NA	TRDV1	18	few	TRDJ1	TGTGCTCTTGGGGAACTATGGGGGCTGGGGATTCACTCCGATAAACTCATCTTT	CALGELWGLGIHSDKLIF
NA	TRDV1	18	few	TRDJ1	TGTGCTCTTGGGGAACCCAGACGGGGGACTGGGATCACCGATAAACTCATCTTT	CALGEPRRGTGITDKLIF
NA	TRDV1	22	few	TRDJ1	TGTGCTCTTGGGACGGGCCCTTCCTACGTTGTTTTCGTACTGGGGGATACCGATAAACTCATCTTT	CALGTGPSYVVFVLGDTDKLIF
TRDD3	TRDV1	17	NA	TRDJ1	TGTGCTCTTGGGGAACTGCCTGGGGGACCCAGCACCGATAAACTCATCTTT	CALGELPGGPSTDKLIF
TRDD3	TRDV1	19	few	TRDJ1	TGTGCTCTTGGGGAACAAAGTTTTGCTGGGGGATTATACACCGATAAACTCATCTTT	CALGEQSFAGGLYTDKLIF
NA	TRDV2	18	NA	TRDJ1	TGTGCCTGTGACACCGGATGTGGGTTGAGAGGTAACACCGATAAACTCATCTTT	CACDTGCGLRGNTDKLIF
TRDD3	TRDV1	22	few	TRDJ1	TGTGCTCTTGGGGATCGGTGCGGCGTGAGGCGGACTGGGGGAAGTCTCACCGATAAACTCATCTTT	CALGDRCGVRRTGGSLTDKLIF
NA	TRDV1	22	few	TRDJ1	TGTGCTCTTGGGGAAGAGGCCTTCCTACACCCCTGGGGGATGGGGTACACCGATAAACTCATCTTT	CALGEEAFLHPWGMGYTDKLIF
TRDD3	TRDV1	29	few	TRDJ1	TGTGCTCTTGGGGAACTATCTTTACCCAAACCTTCGTACTGGGGGATACTAAGCAAGTCGGGGCCCGGGGCTGGTAAACTCATCTTT	CALGELSLPKPSYWGILSKSGPGAGKLIF
NA	TRDV1	17	NA	TRDJ1	TGTGCTCTTGGGGAAGTACCGAGGGTCTTCAACACCGATAAACTCATCTTT	CALGEVPRVFNTDKLIF
NA	TRDV1	17	few	TRDJ1	TGTGCTCTTGGGGAACTTAAGACAGGAAGGGGATCCGATAAACTCATCTTT	CALGELKTGRGSDKLIF
TRDD3	TRDV1	21	NA	TRDJ1	TGTGCTCTTGGGGAAGTGGGTTCCCCTGGGGGATACGCGATCTGGGCCGATAAACTCATCTTT	CALGEVGSPGGYAIWADKLIF
TRDD3	TRDV1	21	few	TRDJ1	TGTGCTCTTGGGGAAAGGCTTCCCCGTACTGGGGGATACGGTTTGACCGATAAACTCATCTTT	CALGERLPRTGGYGLTDKLIF
TRDD2	TRDV1	23	few	TRDJ1	TGTGCTCTTGGGGCCTTCCTACCCATACCACACCGGGATGGGGGACCGTACACCGATAAACTCATCTTT	CALGAFLPIPHRDGGPYTDKLIF
TRDD3	TRDV1	19	few	TRDJ1	TGTGCTCTTGGGGCCTCAGGGCCTTGGGGGATACTGTCGTTCGATAAACTCATCTTT	CALGASGPWGILSFDKLIF
TRDD3	TRDV1	18	once	TRDJ1	TGTGCTCTTGGGGAAGATGCCGCTGGGGATATTCACGCACATAAACTCATCTTT	CALGEDAAGDIHAHKLIF
TRDD3	TRDV1	18	NA	TRDJ1	TGTGCTCTTGGGGTCAGATCAGACTTTCCTAGCTGGGGGATACAACTCATCTTT	CALGVRSDFPSWGIQLIF